The 24 T cell receptor beta chains below all came from one sample that was sequenced in a study of neurological immune-mediated disorders. MiXCR, run by TCRdb on the 5' RACE reads, gives a single entry per CDR3 protein. In the table there are about 30,000 distinct CDR3 sequences, approximately 5.2% of which are singletons. Sequencing was carried out using CD4+ T cells from blood. The receptor set was obtained from a woman aged 50 to 60 in good health.

This clonotype was detected only once. The V gene is TRBV10-3, the J gene TRBJ2-3, with 8 bases aligning to TRBD2. Trimming cost V 8 bases and J 12 bases; bases outside gene matches: 16. The germline V gene encodes CDR1 ENHRY and CDR2 SYGVKD. The length of the CDR3 is 14 residues. CDR3 protein: CAIGGGGNTDIQYF. CDR3 DNA sequence: TGTGCCATCGGTGGCGGGGGGAACACAGATATACAGTATTTT.

The V call is TRBV9, the J call TRBJ1-1, with TRBD1 as a possible D gene (5 bases). Germline V CDR1 and CDR2: SGDLS, YYNGEE. The CDR3 runs 12 residues. The V end lost 3 bases, the J end lost 10 bases, and 13 bases lay between the germline ends. CDR3 amino acids: CASSGGAGGAFF. CDR3 DNA: TGTGCCAGCAGCGGCGGGGCCGGGGGAGCTTTCTTT.

This clonotype was recorded many times. This sequence joins TRBV28 and TRBJ1-5; no reliable D call. This CDR3 comprises 13 residues. The V end lost 6 bases, the J end lost 3 bases, and 9 bases lay between the germline ends. Germline lookup yields CDR1 MDHEN and CDR2 SYDVKM. CDR3 residues: CASRSTDNQPQHF. The DNA for the CDR3 is TGTGCCAGCAGGAGTACAGACAATCAGCCCCAGCATTTT.

This clonotype is judged medium-sized (0.01 to 0.1%). The rearrangement links TRBV20-1 to TRBJ2-3; TRBD1 might be the D (5 bases). This CDR3 comprises 13 residues. Trimming took 4 bases from V and 2 from J, leaving 10 bases between them. Germline lookup yields CDR1 DFQATT and CDR2 SNEGSKA (reference sequence). The CDR3 DNA is TGCAGTGCTACGACAGAAACCACAGATACGCAGTATTTT. This encodes CSATTETTDTQYF.

This clonotype was counted ten times or more. This sequence joins TRBV2 and TRBJ1-5; D remains unclear. CDR1 and CDR2 (germline): SNHLY, FYNNEI. V was pared by 2 bases and J by 3 bases, with 2 bases between. The CDR3 has 12 amino acids. The CDR3 region has the DNA TGTGCCAGCAGTGAACACAATCAGCCCCAGCATTTT. It encodes CASSEHNQPQHF.

This clonotype was counted at least ten times. The chain employs TRBV28 and TRBJ1-1, with no clear D. The ends were cut back, 4 bases at V and 3 bases at J, with 6 bases in the middle. The CDR3 is 12 amino acids. Germline V gene lookup returns CDR1 MDHEN and CDR2 SYDVKM. CDR3 coding DNA: TGTGCCAGCAGTTCCAGACACACTGAAGCTTTCTTT. Its translation is CASSSRHTEAFF.

This clonotype was observed at least ten times. The chain has TRBV28 and TRBJ2-3, with D perhaps given as TRBD1 or TRBD2 (5 bases each). Germline CDR1 and CDR2: MDHEN and SYDVKM. Between the trimmed V and J ends, which lost 6 bases and 1 base, there was a span of 20 bases. The CDR3 runs to 17 residues. CDR3 in DNA: TGTGCCAGCAGACCATCCGGGGCCCCGGTAGGCACAGATACGCAGTATTTT. Encoded protein: CASRPSGAPVGTDTQYF. The full variable domain, completed using reference TRBV28 and TRBJ2-3, is DVKVTQSSRYLVKRTGEKVFLECVQDMDHENMFWYRQDPGLGLRLIYFSYDVKMKEKGDIPEGYSVSREKKERFSLILESASTNQTSMYLCASRPSGAPVGTDTQYFGPGTRLTVL.

This clonotype was counted ten times or more. J is TRBJ1-5 and V is TRBV28; D gene unclear. The germline gives CDR1 MDHEN, CDR2 SYDVKM. The V end was cut by 9 bases, the J end by 3 bases, with 6 bases between. The CDR3 is 11 residues long. For the CDR3, the DNA is TGTGCCAGTAACAACAATCAGCCCCAGCATTTT. Translating it yields CASNNNQPQHF. Full variable domain (rest looked up from reference TRBV28 and TRBJ1-5): DVKVTQSSRYLVKRTGEKVFLECVQDMDHENMFWYRQDPGLGLRLIYFSYDVKMKEKGDIPEGYSVSREKKERFSLILESASTNQTSMYLCASNNNQPQHFGDGTRLSIL.

At least ten counts were recorded for this clonotype. The rearrangement uses TRBV20-1 and TRBJ1-1, with 9 nucleotides matching TRBD1. The J segment lost 10 bases and the V segment lost 3 bases, leaving 6 bases of the junction unmatched. The CDR3 runs 12 residues. The V gene's germline CDR1 is DFQATT and CDR2 SNEGSKA (reference sequence). CDR3 amino acids: CSASGTGYGAFF. The CDR3 DNA follows: TGCAGTGCTAGCGGGACAGGGTACGGAGCTTTCTTT.

This clonotype has at least ten counts. CDR3 bases: TGCGCCAGCAGCCAAGAAACAGGAGGGGCCAATCAGCCCCAGCATTTT. This translates into CASSQETGGANQPQHF. The chain has TRBV4-1 and TRBJ1-5; D is perhaps TRBD1 (5 bases). The CDR3 loop spans 16 amino acids. V lost 0 bases and J lost 3, with 12 bases in between. Germline V gene data show CDR1 as MGHRA and CDR2 as YSYEKL.

This clonotype was found many times. This chain links TRBV7-9 with TRBJ2-7, with TRBD2 identical over 13 bases. V lost 5 bases and J lost 6; bases outside the gene matches: 4. Per germline, CDR1 SEHNR and CDR2 FQNEAQ (reference sequence). The length of the CDR3 is 14 residues. This CDR3 is CASSHRLAGGEQYF. The CDR3 DNA sequence: TGTGCCAGCAGCCACAGACTAGCGGGAGGCGAGCAGTACTTC.

This clonotype was seen ten or more times. The chain has TRBV7-7 and TRBJ2-3; no firm D call. CDR3 length: 13 amino acids. With 1 base removed from V and 6 bases from J, the gap between germline ends came to 8 bases. Germline V gene lookup returns CDR1 SSHAT and CDR2 FNYEAQ (reference sequence). CDR3 nucleotide sequence: TGTGCCAGCAGCTTAGGACCTTTCGATACGCAGTATTTT. Its protein is CASSLGPFDTQYF.

As to this clonotype: A read error may produce the germline difference seen at one junction end. The chain uses TRBV3-1 and TRBJ1-1; tentatively, D is TRBD1 (6 bases). Per the germline V gene, CDR1 is LGHDT and CDR2 is YNNKEL (reference sequence). This CDR3 is 12 amino acids long. The DNA of the CDR3 is TGTGCCAGCAACACAGGGAACACTGAAGATTTCTTT. Protein sequence: CASNTGNTEDFF.

Many counts were recorded for this clonotype. The CDR3 region has the DNA TGCAGTGTTTCAGGGTCGAATTCACCCCTCCACTTT. As protein: CSVSGSNSPLHF. The V and J genes are TRBV20-1 and TRBJ1-6, with a tentative D call TRBD1 (5 bases). The CDR3 length is 12 residues. With 7 bases removed from V and 7 bases from J, the gap between germline ends came to 11 bases. Germline CDR1 reads DFQATT; CDR2 reads SNEGSKA (reference sequence).

This clonotype was seen repeatedly, ten times or more. This chain links TRBV6-2 or TRBV6-3 with TRBJ2-1; 13 nucleotides agree with TRBD2. J gave up 8 bases and V 5 bases, and 12 bases lay outside the gene matches. There are 17 residues in the CDR3. Germline CDR1 reads MNHEY; CDR2 reads SVGEGT. CDR3 DNA sequence: TGTGCCAGCAGTGGACGACTAGCGGGAGGCTTATGGGATGAGCAGTTCTTC. It codes for CASSGRLAGGLWDEQFF.

This clonotype was counted many times. The chain combines TRBV5-5 with TRBJ1-4; D not resolved. The germline gives CDR1 SGHKS, CDR2 YYEKEE (reference sequence). This CDR3 has 14 residues. V dropped 6 bases and J dropped 7 bases, with 16 bases sitting between them. The CDR3 bases are TGTGCCAGCATAAAGGGAGAAGTTAGTGAAAAACTGTTTTTT. It codes for CASIKGEVSEKLFF.

This chain joins TRBV19 and TRBJ2-1, with 9 bases identical to TRBD2. V lost 8 bases, J lost 4 bases, and 6 bases stayed unmatched. The CDR3 length is 14 residues. Germline values: CDR1 LNHDA, CDR2 SQIVND (reference sequence). This chain's CDR3 is CASRRAGGYNEQFF. CDR3 in DNA: TGTGCCAGTCGGCGAGCGGGGGGATACAATGAGCAGTTCTTC.

This clonotype was recorded many times. The rearrangement links TRBV5-5 to TRBJ2-1; TRBD2 matches 7 bases. Germline V gives CDR1 SGHKS, CDR2 YYEKEE (reference sequence). V lost 2 bases to trimming and J lost 2 bases; unmatched junction nucleotides: 10. The CDR3 runs to 17 residues. The CDR3 DNA is TGTGCCAGCAGCTTTCTTGCGGGGGAACACACCTACAATGAGCAGTTCTTC. Its protein product is CASSFLAGEHTYNEQFF.

The gene calls are TRBV9 and TRBJ2-3; 12 bases agree with TRBD2. The CDR3 has 16 amino acids. Germline CDR1 SGDLS, CDR2 YYNGEE. V dropped 1 base and J dropped 5; count of bases not matched to a gene: 5. CDR3 sequence (DNA): TGTGCCAGCAGCGTAAGGCTAGCGGGGGGGCAAGATACGCAGTATTTT. Its translation: CASSVRLAGGQDTQYF.

This clonotype was found many times. The chain couples TRBV18 to TRBJ1-5; D is ambiguous. Trimming cost V 4 bases and J 0 bases, with 7 bases left between them. Germline V lookup: CDR1 KGHSH, CDR2 LQKENI. The CDR3 contains 14 residues. CDR3 loop: CASSLRDSNQPQHF. In nucleotides, the CDR3 is TGTGCCAGCTCACTCCGGGATAGCAATCAGCCCCAGCATTTT.

This clonotype was seen ten or more times. The chain combines TRBV5-1 with TRBJ1-2; D remains ambiguous. Germline-derived CDR1 and CDR2 are SGHRS and YFSETQ. The CDR3 covers 14 residues. V dropped 0 bases and J dropped 1 base, with 7 bases sitting between them. The CDR3 DNA follows: TGCGCCAGCAGCTTGGAGGCTAGTAACTATGGCTACACCTTC. Translated: CASSLEASNYGYTF.

This clonotype is labeled medium-sized (0.01 to 0.1%). The V gene is TRBV5-1, the J gene TRBJ1-6, with D unclear. Trimming removed 5 bases at V and 8 bases at J, with 14 bases between. The CDR3 sequence is 14 residues long. Germline V lookup: CDR1 SGHRS, CDR2 YFSETQ. The CDR3 DNA reads TGCGCCAGCAGAATAGAAGTCTCGGATTCACCCCTCCACTTT. Translation gives CASRIEVSDSPLHF. The whole variable domain, filled in from reference TRBV5-1 and TRBJ1-6, reads KAGVTQTPRYLIKTRGQQVTLSCSPISGHRSVSWYQQTPGQGLQFLFEYFSETQRNKGNFPGRFSGRQFSNSRSEMNVSTLELGDSALYLCASRIEVSDSPLHFGNGTRLTVT.

This clonotype was seen many times. V and J are TRBV28 and TRBJ2-7, with TRBD2 matching 13 bases. This CDR3 spans 15 amino acids. Trimming removed 5 bases from V and 3 bases from J; junction bases left unmatched: 4. Germline CDR1 is MDHEN and CDR2 is SYDVKM. CDR3 in DNA: TGTGCCAGCAGTCCGCGACTAGCGGGAGGCTACGAGCAGTACTTC. This gives the protein CASSPRLAGGYEQYF.

This clonotype was counted ten times or more. CDR3 in amino acids: CASSSLDSGNTIYF. The CDR3 DNA follows: TGTGCCAGCAGTTCACTTGACAGCGGAAACACCATATATTTT. The J gene is TRBJ1-3, the V gene TRBV12-3 or TRBV12-4, with D perhaps TRBD1 (5 bases). The V gene lost 4 bases and the J gene lost 4 bases, with 11 bases spanning the gap. The CDR3 has 14 amino acids.